This T cell receptor beta chain was found in a study of shared clonotypes between healthy human individuals. Study at large: Ranging from 18 to 49 in age, donors were two women and a few men.

Libraries were prepared by immunoSEQ multiplex PCR; TCRdb keeps only in-frame clonotypes and omits some of them. Of about 530,000 clones listed, roughly 79% are singletons. Points from the study as a whole: The genetic and exposure-history diversity represented was limited by few donors.

As regards this clone: As yet, its antigen is unknown.

The sequence came from a woman aged 40 to 50 in good health. Some clones in this sample may be carry-over from other donors' samples. Sequencing was performed on PBMCs.

CDR3 DNA: TGTGCCGCCCGGGACATGGGAGGGACAGGAGCCTACGAGCAGTACTTC. Translating gives CAARDMGGTGAYEQYF. The chain employs TRBV30 and TRBJ2-7, with a tentative D call TRBD1 (8 bases). This CDR3 region has 16 residues. Germline V gene lookup returns CDR1 GTSNPN and CDR2 SVGIG (reference sequence). Trimming pared 8 bases from V and 2 bases from J, leaving 25 bases between. Full variable domain (outside the CDR3, taken from reference TRBV30 and TRBJ2-7): SQTIHQWPATLVQPVGSPLSLECTVEGTSNPNLYWYRQAAGRGLQLLFYSVGIGQISSEVPQNLSASRPQDRQFILSSKKLLLSDSGFYLCAARDMGGTGAYEQYFGPGTRLTVT.